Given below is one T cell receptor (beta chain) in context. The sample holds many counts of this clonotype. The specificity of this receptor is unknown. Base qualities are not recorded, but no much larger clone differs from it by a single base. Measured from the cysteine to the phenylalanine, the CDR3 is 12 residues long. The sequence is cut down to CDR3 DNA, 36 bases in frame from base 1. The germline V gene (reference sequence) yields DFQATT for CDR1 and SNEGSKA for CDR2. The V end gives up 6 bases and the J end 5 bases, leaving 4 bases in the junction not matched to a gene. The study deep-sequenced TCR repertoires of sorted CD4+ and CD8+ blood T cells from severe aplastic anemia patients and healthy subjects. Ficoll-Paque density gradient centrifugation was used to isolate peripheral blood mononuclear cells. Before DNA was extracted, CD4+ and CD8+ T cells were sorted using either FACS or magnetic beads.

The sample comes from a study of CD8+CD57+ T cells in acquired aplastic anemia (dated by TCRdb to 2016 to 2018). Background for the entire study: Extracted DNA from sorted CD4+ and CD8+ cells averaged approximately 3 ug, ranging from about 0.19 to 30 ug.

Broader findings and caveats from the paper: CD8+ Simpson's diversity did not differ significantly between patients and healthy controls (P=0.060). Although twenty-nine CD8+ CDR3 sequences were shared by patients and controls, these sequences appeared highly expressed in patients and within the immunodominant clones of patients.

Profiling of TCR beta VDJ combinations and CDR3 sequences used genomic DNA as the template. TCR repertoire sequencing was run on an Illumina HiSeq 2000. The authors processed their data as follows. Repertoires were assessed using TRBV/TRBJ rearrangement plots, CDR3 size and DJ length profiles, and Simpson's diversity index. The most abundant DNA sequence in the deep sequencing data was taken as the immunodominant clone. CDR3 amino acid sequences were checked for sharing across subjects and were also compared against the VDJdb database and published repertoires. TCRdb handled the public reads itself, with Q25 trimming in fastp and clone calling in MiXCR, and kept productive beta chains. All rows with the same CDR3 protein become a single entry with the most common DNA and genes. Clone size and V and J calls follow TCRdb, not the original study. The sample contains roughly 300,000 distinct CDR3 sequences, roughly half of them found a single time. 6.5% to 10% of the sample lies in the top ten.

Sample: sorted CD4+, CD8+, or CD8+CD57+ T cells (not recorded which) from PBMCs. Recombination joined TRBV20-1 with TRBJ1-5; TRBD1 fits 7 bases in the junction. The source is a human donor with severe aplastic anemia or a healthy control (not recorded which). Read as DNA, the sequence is TGCAGTGCCCCGACAGGGTATCAGCCCCAGCATTTT. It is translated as CSAPTGYQPQHF.